Included here is one TCR beta chain sequence, with context. Its antigen is undetermined. This sample was included in a study of cytomegalovirus exposure and HLA in healthy donors. Study findings and constraints: Analysis performed later found 15,000 or so TCR beta sequences associated with HLA alleles at 0.05 false discovery rate.

The PCR ran on 60 Vbeta and 13 Jbeta primers. The table came from immunoSEQ multiplex PCR; TCRdb's copy has only in-frame clones and leaves some out. The sample yields more than 100,000 clones, roughly 74% seen once. Trimming shortened V by 7 bases and J by 7 bases, and 20 bases separated the two germline ends. Germline V gene sequence: CDR1 LNHDA, CDR2 SQIVND (reference sequence). The CDR3 contains 15 residues. The sample comprised PBMCs. This TCR was sampled from a woman in her fifties or sixties in good health and CMV-seropositive. This rearrangement joins TRBV19 to TRBJ2-1, with D possibly TRBD2 on 7 matching bases. CDR3 nucleotide sequence: TGTGCCAGTACGAGGGGGGGTATGGGGGGAAATGAGCAGTTCTTC. Encoded protein: CASTRGGMGGNEQFF.